This T cell receptor (beta chain) is from a study of T cell repertoires in cytomegalovirus infection (dated by TCRdb to 2018 to 2020). For the study in its entirety: Recently identified HLA-C-restricted CMV epitopes, whose presentation resists viral immunomodulation, were targeted by peptide stimulations together with well-studied HLA-B-restricted epitopes. The HLA type of each donor mattered for the analysis, because public TCR beta signatures pointed to carriage of CMV infection along with the matching HLA type.

TCRdb records Illumina HiSeq 1500 as the sequencer. Using fastp at Q25 and MiXCR, TCRdb reprocessed the public reads and kept productive beta chains. All rows with the same CDR3 protein become a single entry with the most common DNA and genes. The sample has tens of thousands of distinct CDR3 sequences on record, 40% to 50% of them singletons. The ten largest make up 90% to 95% of the sample. Cut back by 0 bases and 5 bases, the V and J ends lie 16 bases apart. The CDR3 spans 17 residues, from the cysteine through the phenylalanine. Only CDR3 DNA remains: 51 bases, in frame from the first base. The germline V gene sets CDR1 to MNHEY and CDR2 to SVGAGI. Points on this clonotype: The antigen it recognizes is unknown. No clone much larger than this one lies a single base away; base qualities are absent.

The full study reports these points: Cumulative frequency of public TCR beta family members discriminated carriers of CMV infection plus the relevant HLA type in this cohort and an independent approximately 360-donor cohort. The ex vivo response was dominated by HLA-C-restricted CMV-specific TCR beta clonotypes, and the single most frequent clonotype in two of eight donors was supplied by these HLA-C-restricted clonotypes.

The sample's treatment or condition, from its label and the paper: in vitro stimulation with specific CMV peptide epitopes to enrich CMV-specific T cells. This sample comprised CD8+ T cells from cultured PBMCs, obtained from culture after CMV antigen stimulation. In this chain, TRBV6-5 is recombined with TRBJ1-4; the D segment could be TRBD1, given 6 matching bases. This clonotype originated in a human donor in good health (CMV status not recorded). Some clones in this sample may be carry-over from other donors' samples. The sequenced DNA: TGTGCCAGCAGTTACTCGTATGGGGGCGCGGGAAATGAAAAACTGTTTTTT. Its translation reads: CASSYSYGGAGNEKLFF.